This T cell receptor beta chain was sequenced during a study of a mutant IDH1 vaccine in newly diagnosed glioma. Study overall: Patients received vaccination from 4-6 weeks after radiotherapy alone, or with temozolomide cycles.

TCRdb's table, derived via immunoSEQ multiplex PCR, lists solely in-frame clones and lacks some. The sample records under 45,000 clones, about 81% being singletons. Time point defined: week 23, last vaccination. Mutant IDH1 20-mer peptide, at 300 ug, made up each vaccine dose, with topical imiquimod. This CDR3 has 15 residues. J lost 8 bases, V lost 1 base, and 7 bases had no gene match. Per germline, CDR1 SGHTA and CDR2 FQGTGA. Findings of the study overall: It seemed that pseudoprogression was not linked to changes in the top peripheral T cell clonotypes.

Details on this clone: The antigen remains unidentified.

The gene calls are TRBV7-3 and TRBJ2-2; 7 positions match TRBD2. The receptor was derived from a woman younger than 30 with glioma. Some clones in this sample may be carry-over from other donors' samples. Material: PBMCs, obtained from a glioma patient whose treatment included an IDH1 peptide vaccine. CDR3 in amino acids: CASSLRTRGGGELFF. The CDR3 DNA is TGTGCCAGCAGCTTAAGGACTAGGGGTGGAGGGGAGCTGTTTTTT.